The 15 T cell receptor beta chains below all came from one sample that was sequenced in a study of CD8+CD57+ T cells in acquired aplastic anemia. Patients who underwent sequencing had shown CD8+CD57+ cell expansion by flow cytometry. The study profiled TCR beta VDJ and CDR3 using genomic DNA as template. Via MiXCR, TCRdb re-called the reads, giving one row per CDR3 protein. This table has over 150,000 distinct CDR3 sequences, about 48% appearing once. Sequenced sample: sorted CD4+, CD8+, or CD8+CD57+ T cells (not recorded which) from PBMCs. These TCRs come from a human donor with aplastic anemia.

The V and J genes are TRBV19 and TRBJ1-1; D is undetermined. V lost 7 bases and J 5 bases, leaving 14 bases between the germline ends. The CDR3 is 13 residues long. Germline CDR1 and CDR2: LNHDA and SQIVND (reference sequence). The CDR3 protein is CASNGLLPTEAFF. Written as DNA, the CDR3 is TGTGCCAGTAATGGTCTCCTCCCAACTGAAGCTTTCTTT.

This clonotype was seen repeatedly, ten times or more. The genes are TRBV2 and TRBJ2-7; TRBD1 aligns across 8 bases. The CDR3 is 14 residues long. Looked up from germline, CDR1 is SNHLY and CDR2 is FYNNEI. Unmatched junction bases numbered 6, after V lost 5 bases and J lost 3 bases. CDR3 sequence reads: CASSIGQGLYEQYF. In DNA form, the CDR3 reads TGTGCCAGCAGTATAGGACAGGGCCTCTACGAGCAGTACTTC. Full variable domain (rest looked up from reference TRBV2 and TRBJ2-7): EPEVTQTPSHQVTQMGQEVILRCVPISNHLYFYWYRQILGQKVEFLVSFYNNEISEKSEIFDDQFSVERPDGSNFTLKIRSTKLEDSAMYFCASSIGQGLYEQYFGPGTRLTVT.

For this clonotype: A much more abundant neighbour one base away suggests this may be a read error. The chain employs TRBV20-1 and TRBJ2-1; 10 positions agree with TRBD2. Germline V gene lookup returns CDR1 DFQATT and CDR2 SNEGSKA (reference sequence). CDR3 size: 14 residues. CDR3 DNA: TGCAGTGCTAGGGTAGCGGGGGGCCACAATGAGCGGTTCTTC. Its translation: CSARVAGGHNERFF.

As concerns this clonotype: The germline gene is not matched at one end of the junction; a read error may be the cause. The V and J genes are TRBV7-6 and TRBJ1-5; TRBD1 agrees at 11 bases. The CDR3 contains 16 residues. Looked up from germline, CDR1 is SGHVS and CDR2 is FNYEAQ. The CDR3 nucleotides are TGTGCCAGCAGCCCGGGACAGGGGGTCGTCAATGAGCCCCAGCATTTT. It specifies CASSPGQGVVNEPQHF.

The table lists this clonotype with many counts. The CDR3 sequence: CSARGRADTEAFF. CDR3 nucleotides: TGCAGTGCTAGGGGAAGGGCGGACACTGAAGCTTTCTTT. The rearrangement joins TRBV20-1 to TRBJ1-1; unclear D gene. Trimming removed 3 bases from V and 3 bases from J, with 11 bases in between. The CDR3 sequence is 13 residues long. CDR1 and CDR2 (germline): DFQATT, SNEGSKA (reference sequence).

The table lists this clonotype with many counts. The chain joins TRBV4-2 to TRBJ1-5, with D possibly matching TRBD1 (5 bases). Germline CDR1 LGHNA, CDR2 YNFKEQ. Trimming removed 0 bases at V and 4 bases at J, with 13 bases between. The length of the CDR3 is 16 residues. CDR3 in DNA: TGTGCCAGCAGCCAAGATTTCGGGACGGTTAATCAGCCCCAGCATTTT. This gives the protein CASSQDFGTVNQPQHF.

The rearrangement joins TRBV2 to TRBJ2-7, with a weak D call TRBD1 (5 bases). The CDR3 has 13 residues. Trimming shortened V by 3 bases and J by 6 bases, and 12 bases separated the two germline ends. Germline-derived CDR1 and CDR2 are SNHLY and FYNNEI. CDR3 sequence reads: CASSEGPRGEQYF. The CDR3 DNA sequence: TGTGCCAGCAGTGAGGGGCCAAGGGGCGAGCAGTACTTC.

This chain uses TRBV15 with TRBJ2-1, with 9 positions matching TRBD1. The CDR3 totals 13 residues. Germline V lookup: CDR1 LNHNV, CDR2 YYDKDF (reference sequence). The trim removed 9 bases at V and 8 bases at J, leaving 8 bases unmatched. The chain's CDR3 is CATRTGAYDEQFF. In DNA form, the CDR3 reads TGTGCCACGAGGACAGGGGCTTATGATGAGCAGTTCTTC.

This clonotype came up a few times. This sequence joins TRBV19 and TRBJ2-7; 9 bases are shared with TRBD2. This CDR3 contains 15 residues. Losses at the gene ends were 2 bases for V and 3 bases for J; bases not matched to a gene: 5. Looked up from germline, CDR1 is LNHDA and CDR2 is SQIVND (reference sequence). CDR3 residues: CASSIRSSGSYEQYF. CDR3 in DNA: TGTGCCAGTAGTATAAGGAGTAGCGGGAGCTACGAGCAGTACTTC.

The V and J genes are TRBV20-1 and TRBJ1-2, with 10 bases aligning to TRBD1. V trimming: 1 base; J trimming: 7 bases; junction bases outside the gene matches: 3. CDR3 size: 13 residues. Germline V gives CDR1 DFQATT, CDR2 SNEGSKA (reference sequence). The CDR3 coding sequence is TGCAGTGCTAGAGGACAGGGGGCCGGTGGCTACACCTTC. Translating gives CSARGQGAGGYTF.

V usage is TRBV7-6 and J usage is TRBJ2-7; the match to TRBD2 covers 9 bases. The V segment lost 0 bases and the J segment 6 bases; nucleotides outside the gene matches: 6. This CDR3 is built from 15 residues. The germline CDR1 and CDR2 sequences are SGHVS and FNYEAQ. CDR3 amino acids: CASSLAAGGPFEQYF. The CDR3 DNA sequence: TGTGCCAGCAGCTTAGCGGCGGGAGGGCCGTTCGAGCAGTACTTC.

This clonotype was seen at least ten times. The V and J genes are TRBV19 and TRBJ1-2; TRBD1 is a possible D gene (5 bases). From germline, CDR1 is LNHDA and CDR2 SQIVND (reference sequence). This CDR3 region has 15 residues. V was cut by 7 bases and J by 2 bases, with 17 bases left in between. CDR3 in DNA: TGTGCCAGTACCCCCAAACCCAGGGCGAACTATGGCTACACCTTC. Amino acid sequence: CASTPKPRANYGYTF.

This rearrangement joins TRBV14 to TRBJ1-5, with D maybe TRBD1 (5 bases). The CDR3 is 15 residues long. V lost 3 bases and J 6 bases, leaving 15 bases between the germline ends. CDR1 is SGHDN, CDR2 FVKESK, per germline. The CDR3 DNA sequence: TGTGCCAGCAGCCAGTGGGCAGGGTCCGGTCAGCCCCAGCATTTT. Translation gives CASSQWAGSGQPQHF.

The CDR3 nucleotides are TGTGCCAGCTCACAAGACAGGGTGATTCAGCCCCAGCATTTT. Encoded protein: CASSQDRVIQPQHF. The chain links TRBV18 to TRBJ1-5, with 7 bases lining up with TRBD1. This CDR3 has 14 residues. Trimming took 4 bases from V and 6 from J; bases not matched to a gene: 6. Germline V gene sequence: CDR1 KGHSH, CDR2 LQKENI.

This clonotype showed up many times. The chain has TRBV9 and TRBJ2-1; the D call may be TRBD1 or TRBD2 (5 bases each). This CDR3 contains 12 residues. Per the germline V gene, CDR1 is SGDLS and CDR2 is YYNGEE. V was trimmed by 1 base and J by 10 bases, leaving 9 bases between them. The CDR3 DNA reads TGTGCCAGCAGCGTAACTAGGGGCGAGCAGTTCTTC. Translated, it gives CASSVTRGEQFF.